The clone carrying this T cell receptor (beta chain) was seen only once. The entry originates in a study of T cells in Graves' hyperthyroidism and ophthalmopathy. RNA transcripts gave rise to amplified TCR beta CDR3 regions. During a first-round RT-PCR of the TCR CDR3, the HTBI primer set was used. TCRdb reprocessed the multiplex PCR reads with MiXCR, giving one entry per CDR3 protein. The data hold nearly 750,000 distinct CDR3 sequences, with over 35% observed a single time. The CDR3 contains 13 residues. V dropped 10 bases and J dropped 3; count of bases not matched to a gene: 6. Germline CDR1 reads ENHRY; CDR2 reads SYGVKD.

This TCR was sampled from a woman aged 40 to 50 with Graves' hyperthyroidism. The sequenced sample consisted of blood. The V and J genes are TRBV10-3 and TRBJ2-3; 8 nucleotides align to TRBD1. This CDR3 is CATSDRVTDTQYF. The CDR3 nucleotides are TGTGCCACCTCGGACAGGGTGACAGATACGCAGTATTTT.